This T cell receptor (beta chain) emerged from a study of blood T cell repertoires in COVID-19. The protocol was immunoSEQ multiplex PCR, while the TCRdb copy is restricted to in-frame clones and leaves out a portion. The sample records approximately 100,000 clones, just over 85% being singletons. Trimming took 7 bases from V and 0 from J, leaving 15 bases between them. The CDR3 sequence is 16 residues long. Germline V lookup: CDR1 SEHNR, CDR2 FQNEAQ (reference sequence). Recovered status in Cohort 3 required two negative PCRs, clearance, or symptom resolution. This clonotype was sampled from a woman in her 50s who had recovered from COVID-19. Material: PBMCs or T cells enriched from blood (not recorded which). The V and J genes are TRBV7-9 and TRBJ1-4, with D perhaps TRBD1 (5 bases). In DNA form, the CDR3 reads TGTGCCAGCACTTACACCGGGGGGGCAACTAATGAAAAACTGTTTTTT. Translated, it gives CASTYTGGATNEKLFF.